This record concerns one T cell receptor beta chain sequence. Its antigen remains unidentified. The data were obtained in a study of shared clonotypes between healthy human individuals. Findings and limits, study-wide: Non-shared clonotypes displayed generation probabilities falling below those of clonotypes present in all four donors. The study's rarefaction showed incomplete sorted-subset sequencing despite large depth.

Germline-derived CDR1 and CDR2 are MNHEY and SVGAGI. There are 16 residues in the CDR3. The V end lost 0 bases, the J end lost 1 base, and 10 bases lay between the germline ends. The data were produced by immunoSEQ multiplex PCR, yet TCRdb's version contains in-frame clones alone and is incomplete. This sample yields about 2 million clones, of which approximately 95% are seen a single time; roughly 0.13% belongs to the top ten. The origin of this receptor is a man aged 18 to 30 in good health. The sequencing input was naive CD4+ T cells sorted from blood. Subset reported: CD45RA+ positively selected. This sequence joins TRBV6-5 and TRBJ2-4, with D tentatively TRBD2 (6 bases). Written as DNA, the CDR3 is TGTGCCAGCAGTTACTCGACGGGGGTGGCCAAAAACATTCAGTACTTC. Translating it yields CASSYSTGVAKNIQYF.